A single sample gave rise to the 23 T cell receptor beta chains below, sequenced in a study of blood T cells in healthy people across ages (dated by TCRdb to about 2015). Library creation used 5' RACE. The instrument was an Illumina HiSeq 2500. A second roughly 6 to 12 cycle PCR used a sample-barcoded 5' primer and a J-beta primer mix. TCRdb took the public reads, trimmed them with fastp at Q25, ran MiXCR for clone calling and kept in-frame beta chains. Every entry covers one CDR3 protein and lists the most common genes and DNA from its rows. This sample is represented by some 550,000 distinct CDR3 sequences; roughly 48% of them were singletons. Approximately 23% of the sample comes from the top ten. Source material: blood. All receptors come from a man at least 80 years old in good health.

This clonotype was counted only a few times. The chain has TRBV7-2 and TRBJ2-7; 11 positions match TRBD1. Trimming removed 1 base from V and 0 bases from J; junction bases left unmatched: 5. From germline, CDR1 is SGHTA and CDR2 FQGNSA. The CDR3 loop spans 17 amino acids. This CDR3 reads CASSLGPGTGGSYEQYF. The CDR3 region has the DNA TGTGCCAGCAGCTTAGGCCCCGGGACAGGGGGCTCCTACGAGCAGTACTTC.

CDR3 in DNA: TGTGCCAGCAGTTTTCGTCTAGCGGGTTCCTACAATGAGCAGTTCTTC. This sequence encodes CASSFRLAGSYNEQFF. V usage is TRBV12-3 or TRBV12-4 and J usage is TRBJ2-1, with 8 bases identical to TRBD2. Germline trimming cut 3 bases from V and 1 base from J; bases unmatched to any gene: 5. The CDR3 totals 16 residues.

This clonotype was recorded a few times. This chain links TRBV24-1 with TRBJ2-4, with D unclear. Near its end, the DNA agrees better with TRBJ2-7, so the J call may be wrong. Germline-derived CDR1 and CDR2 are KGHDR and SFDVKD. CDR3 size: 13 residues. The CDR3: CATSDGRPGEQYF. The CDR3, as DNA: TGTGCCACCAGTGATGGACGGCCAGGCGAGCAGTACTTC.

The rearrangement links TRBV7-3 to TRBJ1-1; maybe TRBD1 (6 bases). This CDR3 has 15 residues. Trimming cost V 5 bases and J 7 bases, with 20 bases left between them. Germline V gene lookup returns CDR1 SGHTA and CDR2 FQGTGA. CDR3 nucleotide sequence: TGTGCCAGCAGCCCTAGGGGGGGTTCCTACGGTGAAGCTTTCTTT. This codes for CASSPRGGSYGEAFF.

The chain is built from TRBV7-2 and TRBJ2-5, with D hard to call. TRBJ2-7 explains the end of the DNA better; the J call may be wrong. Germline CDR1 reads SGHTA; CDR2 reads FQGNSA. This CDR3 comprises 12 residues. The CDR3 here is CASTSGFLEQYF. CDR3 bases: TGTGCCAGCACCTCAGGATTCCTCGAGCAGTACTTC.

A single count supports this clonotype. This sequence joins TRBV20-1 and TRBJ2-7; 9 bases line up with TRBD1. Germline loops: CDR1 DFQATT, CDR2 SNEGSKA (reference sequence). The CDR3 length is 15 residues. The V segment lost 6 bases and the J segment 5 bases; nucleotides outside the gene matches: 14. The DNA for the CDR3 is TGCAGTGCCCCCAATCCGGGACAGGGTCCTCACGAGCAGTACTTC. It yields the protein CSAPNPGQGPHEQYF.

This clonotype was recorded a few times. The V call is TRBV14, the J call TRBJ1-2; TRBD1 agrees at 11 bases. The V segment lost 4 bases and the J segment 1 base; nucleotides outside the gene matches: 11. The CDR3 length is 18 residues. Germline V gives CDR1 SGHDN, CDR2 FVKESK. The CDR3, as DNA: TGTGCCAGCAGCCCCGACCGGGACAGGGGGTGGAGTAACTATGGCTACACCTTC. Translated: CASSPDRDRGWSNYGYTF.

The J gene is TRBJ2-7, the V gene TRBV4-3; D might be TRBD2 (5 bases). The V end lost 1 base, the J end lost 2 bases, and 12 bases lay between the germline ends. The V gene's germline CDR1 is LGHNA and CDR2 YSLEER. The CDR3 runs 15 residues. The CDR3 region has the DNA TGCGCCAGCAGCCAAGCTTTTGAGGGAACCTACGAGCAGTACTTC. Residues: CASSQAFEGTYEQYF.

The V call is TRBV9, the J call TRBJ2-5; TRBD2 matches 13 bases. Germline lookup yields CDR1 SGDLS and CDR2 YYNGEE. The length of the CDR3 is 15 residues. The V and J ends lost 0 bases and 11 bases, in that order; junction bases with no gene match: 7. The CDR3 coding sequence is TGTGCCAGCAGCGTAGGACTAGCGGGGGGACGGGAGCAGTACTTC. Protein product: CASSVGLAGGREQYF.

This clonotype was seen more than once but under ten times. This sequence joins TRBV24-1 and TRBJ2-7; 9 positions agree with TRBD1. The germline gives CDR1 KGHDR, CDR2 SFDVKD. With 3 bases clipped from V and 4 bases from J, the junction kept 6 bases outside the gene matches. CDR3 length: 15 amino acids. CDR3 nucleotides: TGTGCCACCAGTGATGCAGGACAGGGGAAGTACGAGCAGTACTTC. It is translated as CATSDAGQGKYEQYF.

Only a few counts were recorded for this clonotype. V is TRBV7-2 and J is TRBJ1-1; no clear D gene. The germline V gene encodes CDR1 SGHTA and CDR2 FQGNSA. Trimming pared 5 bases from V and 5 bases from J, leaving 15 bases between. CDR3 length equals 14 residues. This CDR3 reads CASSHFQEGTEAFF. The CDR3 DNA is TGTGCCAGCAGCCATTTCCAGGAAGGTACTGAAGCTTTCTTT.

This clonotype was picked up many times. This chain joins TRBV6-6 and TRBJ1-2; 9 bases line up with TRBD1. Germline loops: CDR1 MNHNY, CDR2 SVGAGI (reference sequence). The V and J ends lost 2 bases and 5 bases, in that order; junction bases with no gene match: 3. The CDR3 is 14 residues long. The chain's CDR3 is CASSYETGGYGYTF. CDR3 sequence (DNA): TGTGCCAGCAGTTACGAGACAGGGGGGTATGGCTACACCTTC.

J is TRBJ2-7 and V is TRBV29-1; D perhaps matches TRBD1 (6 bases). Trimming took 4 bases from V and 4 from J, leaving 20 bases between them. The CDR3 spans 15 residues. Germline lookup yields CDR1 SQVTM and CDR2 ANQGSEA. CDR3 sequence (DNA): TGCAGCGTTGTGGGGTTACAGGGAAACACTTACGAGCAGTACTTC. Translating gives CSVVGLQGNTYEQYF.

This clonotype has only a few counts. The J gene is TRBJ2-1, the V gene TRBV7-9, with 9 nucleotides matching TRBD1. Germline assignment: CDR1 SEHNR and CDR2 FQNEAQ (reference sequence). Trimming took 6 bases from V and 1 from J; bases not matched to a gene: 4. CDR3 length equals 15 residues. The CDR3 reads CASRKGTGSYNEQFF. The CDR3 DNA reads TGTGCCAGCAGAAAAGGGACAGGGTCCTACAATGAGCAGTTCTTC.

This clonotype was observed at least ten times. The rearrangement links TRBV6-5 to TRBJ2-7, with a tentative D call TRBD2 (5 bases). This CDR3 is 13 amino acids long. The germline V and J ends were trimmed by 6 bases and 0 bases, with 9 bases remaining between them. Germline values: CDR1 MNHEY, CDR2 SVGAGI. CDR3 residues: CASRRTFSYEQYF. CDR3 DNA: TGTGCCAGCAGGCGGACTTTCTCCTACGAGCAGTACTTC.

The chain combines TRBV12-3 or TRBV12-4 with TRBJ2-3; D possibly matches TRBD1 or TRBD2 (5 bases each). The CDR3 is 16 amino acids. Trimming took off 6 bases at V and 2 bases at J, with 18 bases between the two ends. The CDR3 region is CASRQRSRGPTDTQYF. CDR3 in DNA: TGTGCCAGCAGGCAAAGATCCCGGGGCCCCACAGATACGCAGTATTTT.

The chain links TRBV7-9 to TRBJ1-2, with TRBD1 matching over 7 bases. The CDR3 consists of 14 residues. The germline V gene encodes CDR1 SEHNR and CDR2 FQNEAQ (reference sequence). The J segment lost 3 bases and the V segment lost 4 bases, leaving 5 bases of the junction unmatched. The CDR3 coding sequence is TGTGCCAGCAGCTCCCGGGACAGCTACTATGGCTACACCTTC. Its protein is CASSSRDSYYGYTF.

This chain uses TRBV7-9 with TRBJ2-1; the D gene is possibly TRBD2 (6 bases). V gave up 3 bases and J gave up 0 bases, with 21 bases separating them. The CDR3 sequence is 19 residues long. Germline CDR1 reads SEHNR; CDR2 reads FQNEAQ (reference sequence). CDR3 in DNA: TGTGCCAGCAGCTTTCCCGGCGGGGATGTCCAATTCTCCTACAATGAGCAGTTCTTC. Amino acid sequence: CASSFPGGDVQFSYNEQFF.

The CDR3 spells CASSQAQVGELFF. The CDR3 DNA sequence: TGTGCCAGCAGCCAAGCCCAAGTCGGGGAGCTGTTTTTT. The chain uses TRBV14 and TRBJ2-2; D remains ambiguous. Germline V lookup: CDR1 SGHDN, CDR2 FVKESK. V was clipped by 1 base and J by 7 bases, with 7 bases between them. The CDR3 runs to 13 residues.

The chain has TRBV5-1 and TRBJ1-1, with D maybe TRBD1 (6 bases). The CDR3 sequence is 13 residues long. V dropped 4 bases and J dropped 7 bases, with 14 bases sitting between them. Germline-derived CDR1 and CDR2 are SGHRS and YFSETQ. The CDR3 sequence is CASSLRTESEAFF. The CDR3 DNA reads TGCGCCAGCAGCCTCCGGACAGAGAGTGAAGCTTTCTTT.

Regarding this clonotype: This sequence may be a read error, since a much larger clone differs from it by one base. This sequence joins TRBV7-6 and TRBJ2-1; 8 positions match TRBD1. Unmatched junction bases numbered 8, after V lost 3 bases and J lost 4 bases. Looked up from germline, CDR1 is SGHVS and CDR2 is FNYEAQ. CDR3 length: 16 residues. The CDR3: CASSFRTGPRYNEQFF. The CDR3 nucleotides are TGTGCCAGCAGCTTTCGGACAGGGCCCCGTTACAATGAGCAGTTCTTC.

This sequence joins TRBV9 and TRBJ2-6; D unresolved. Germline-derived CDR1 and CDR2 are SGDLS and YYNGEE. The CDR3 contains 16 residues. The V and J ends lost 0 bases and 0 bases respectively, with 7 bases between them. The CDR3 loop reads CASSVGTVSGANVLTF. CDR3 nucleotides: TGTGCCAGCAGCGTAGGGACCGTCTCTGGGGCCAACGTCCTGACTTTC.

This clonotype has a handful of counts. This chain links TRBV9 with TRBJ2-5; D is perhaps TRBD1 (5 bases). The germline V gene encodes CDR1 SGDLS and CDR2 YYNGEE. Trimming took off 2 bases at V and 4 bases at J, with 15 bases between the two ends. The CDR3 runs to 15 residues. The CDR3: CASSVAAGSRETQYF. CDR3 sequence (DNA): TGTGCCAGCAGCGTCGCAGCAGGGTCGAGAGAGACCCAGTACTTC.